The 25 T cell receptor beta chains presented below share a single source sample, sequenced in a study of blood T cells in healthy people across ages. With a J-beta primer mix and a sample-barcoded 5' primer, a second PCR ran about 7 to 12 cycles. Each CDR3 protein is one row after TCRdb ran MiXCR on the 5' RACE reads. This sample has over a million distinct CDR3 sequences, with about 23% found just once. The same specimen was also included in a second study, on T cells of mothers and their children.

The sequencing input was blood. Every receptor here comes from a girl aged 2-9 years in good health.

The chain recombines TRBV29-1 with TRBJ2-7; D unclear. Germline V gene lookup returns CDR1 SQVTM and CDR2 ANQGSEA. V was shortened by 4 bases and J by 0 bases, with 7 bases between the two germline ends. The CDR3 totals 12 residues. CDR3 residues: CSVVGDSYEQYF. The CDR3 DNA follows: TGCAGCGTTGTTGGCGACTCCTACGAGCAGTACTTC.

V gene TRBV14 combines with J gene TRBJ2-7; D is uncertain. This CDR3 region has 14 residues. The germline V gene has CDR1 SGHDN and CDR2 FVKESK. The V gene lost 3 bases and the J gene lost 4 bases, with 13 bases spanning the gap. The DNA for the CDR3 is TGTGCCAGCAGCCACAACGGTTGGGGTTACGAGCAGTACTTC. Translated: CASSHNGWGYEQYF.

This chain joins TRBV11-2 and TRBJ2-7; D is unresolved. CDR1 SGHAT and CDR2 FQNNGV come from the germline V gene. This CDR3 is 13 amino acids long. Deletions cut 0 bases from V and 2 bases from J, with 5 bases between. The CDR3 DNA follows: TGTGCCAGCAGCTTAGACGACACCTACGAGCAGTACTTC. This sequence encodes CASSLDDTYEQYF.

The chain joins TRBV10-3 to TRBJ2-7, with a tentative D call TRBD1 (5 bases). The germline V and J ends were trimmed by 4 bases and 2 bases, with 9 bases remaining between them. From germline, CDR1 is ENHRY and CDR2 SYGVKD. This CDR3 has 13 residues. CDR3 loop: CAISAGQTYEQYF. The CDR3 DNA sequence: TGTGCCATCAGTGCAGGACAAACCTACGAGCAGTACTTC.

This clonotype was found a few times. V gene TRBV11-3 combines with J gene TRBJ2-5; D possibly corresponds to TRBD1 (5 bases). Trimming took off 1 base at V and 3 bases at J, with 12 bases between the two ends. The CDR3 extends over 15 amino acids. The germline V gene encodes CDR1 SGHNT and CDR2 YENEEA. CDR3 residues: CASSLGQDTEETQYF. DNA for the CDR3: TGTGCCAGCAGCTTAGGCCAGGACACTGAAGAGACCCAGTACTTC.

This clonotype was counted between two and nine times. The chain couples TRBV4-3 to TRBJ1-2; D is unresolved. V lost 0 bases and J 3 bases, leaving 8 bases between the germline ends. In germline, CDR1 is LGHNA, CDR2 YSLEER. The CDR3 consists of 14 residues. CDR3 bases: TGCGCCAGCAGCCAAGATCGGAGTCACTATGGCTACACCTTC. It specifies CASSQDRSHYGYTF.

This rearrangement joins TRBV6-5 to TRBJ2-1; 12 nucleotides agree with TRBD2. V gave up 5 bases and J gave up 0 bases; unmatched junction bases: 2. The CDR3 sequence is 16 residues long. Germline values: CDR1 MNHEY, CDR2 SVGAGI. CDR3 loop: CASSGGLAGSYNEQFF. The CDR3 DNA reads as TGTGCCAGCAGTGGGGGACTAGCGGGCTCCTACAATGAGCAGTTCTTC.

This clonotype occurred a few times. The rearrangement uses TRBV5-1 and TRBJ2-5; no reliable D call. The CDR3 runs to 14 residues. V was clipped by 0 bases and J by 3 bases, with 9 bases between them. Germline CDR1 SGHRS, CDR2 YFSETQ. For the CDR3, the DNA is TGCGCCAGCAGCTTGGGAGCTTCTGAAGAGACCCAGTACTTC. This gives the protein CASSLGASEETQYF.

A single count supports this clonotype. The CDR3 DNA sequence: TGTGCCACCAGCAGTACAGGGACTCTCGGGCCGAACACAGATACGCAGTATTTT. Residues: CATSSTGTLGPNTDTQYF. The chain uses TRBV15 and TRBJ2-3; D may match TRBD1 or TRBD2 (6 bases each). V was shortened by 3 bases and J by 2 bases, with 21 bases between the two germline ends. The CDR3 runs to 18 residues. CDR1 is LNHNV, CDR2 YYDKDF, per germline (reference sequence).

This clonotype was counted only a few times. This sequence joins TRBV9 and TRBJ2-1; D is possibly TRBD1 or TRBD2 (6 bases each). Germline CDR1 reads SGDLS; CDR2 reads YYNGEE. CDR3 length: 14 residues. The V end lost 4 bases, the J end lost 2 bases, and 10 bases lay between the germline ends. CDR3 DNA: TGTGCCAGCAGCCCGGGGGACACCTACAATGAGCAGTTCTTC. Translating gives CASSPGDTYNEQFF.

This clonotype has more than one count but fewer than ten. The V call is TRBV20-1, the J call TRBJ2-7; 10 positions match TRBD2. Germline CDR1 and CDR2: DFQATT and SNEGSKA (reference sequence). The CDR3 loop spans 16 amino acids. The V gene end was trimmed by 2 bases and the J gene end by 2 bases; junction bases not matched to a gene: 9. The CDR3 DNA is TGCAGTGCTAGACCCCTGGGTACTAGCGGGGCCTACGAGCAGTACTTC. It specifies CSARPLGTSGAYEQYF.

This clonotype was found a few times. This sequence joins TRBV28 and TRBJ2-5; D remains ambiguous. CDR1 and CDR2 from the germline V gene are MDHEN and SYDVKM. The CDR3 is made up of 14 amino acids. Trimming left V 1 base short and J 2 bases short, with 8 bases between. The CDR3 spells CASSLLGPQETQYF. The CDR3, as DNA: TGTGCCAGCAGTTTATTGGGTCCTCAAGAGACCCAGTACTTC.

This rearrangement joins TRBV6-2 or TRBV6-3 to TRBJ2-5, with D perhaps given as TRBD1 or TRBD2 (5 bases each). CDR3 size: 15 residues. V lost 6 bases to trimming and J lost 2 bases, with 16 bases between them. Germline CDR1 MNHEY, CDR2 SVGEGT. CDR3: CASRPDPGPQETQYF. The CDR3, as DNA: TGTGCCAGCAGACCCGACCCGGGACCTCAAGAGACCCAGTACTTC.

This clonotype was observed a handful of times. J is TRBJ1-2 and V is TRBV6-6; D uncertain. Trimming removed 5 bases from V and 8 bases from J, with 15 bases in between. Per germline, CDR1 MNHNY and CDR2 SVGAGI (reference sequence). CDR3 length: 13 amino acids. The CDR3 bases are TGTGCCAGCAGTCCTAGCGCCTTGGAGGGCTACACCTTC. It specifies CASSPSALEGYTF.

The rearrangement joins TRBV29-1 to TRBJ1-1; 8 positions match TRBD1. Germline CDR1 is SQVTM and CDR2 is ANQGSEA. This CDR3 has 15 residues. The junction had 8 bases not matched to a gene; V was cut back by 1 base and J by 4 bases. As DNA, the CDR3 is TGCAGCGTTGAAGGCCCAGGGGGCGGGAGCACTGAAGCTTTCTTT. It codes for CSVEGPGGGSTEAFF. Full variable domain (rest looked up from reference TRBV29-1 and TRBJ1-1): SAVISQKPSRDICQRGTSLTIQCQVDSQVTMMFWYRQQPGQSLTLIATANQGSEATYESGFVIDKFPISRPNLTFSTLTVSNMSPEDSSIYLCSVEGPGGGSTEAFFGQGTRLTVV.

V and J are TRBV29-1 and TRBJ1-4; D is unclear. Trimming cost V 6 bases and J 3 bases, with 11 bases left between them. The CDR3 consists of 13 residues. Germline V CDR1 and CDR2: SQVTM, ANQGSEA. CDR3 amino acids: CSVLGSANEKLFF. The CDR3 DNA reads TGCAGCGTCCTAGGTTCAGCTAATGAAAAACTGTTTTTT.

The count of this clonotype is one. The CDR3 reads CSVIPPFDRGGDTQYF. CDR3 DNA sequence: TGCAGCGTCATACCACCTTTCGACAGGGGCGGAGATACGCAGTATTTT. The V call is TRBV29-1, the J call TRBJ2-3; TRBD1 matches at 8 bases. Losses at the gene ends were 6 bases for V and 5 bases for J; bases not matched to a gene: 16. Germline V gene lookup returns CDR1 SQVTM and CDR2 ANQGSEA. The CDR3 is 16 amino acids.

This clonotype was seen only a few times. V usage is TRBV5-6 and J usage is TRBJ2-5; 10 bases align to TRBD2. The CDR3 has 14 amino acids. J lost 5 bases, V lost 1 base, and 2 bases had no gene match. Per the germline V gene, CDR1 is SGHDT and CDR2 is YYEEEE. The DNA of the CDR3 is TGTGCCAGCAGCTTGACTAGCGGGACGGAGACCCAGTACTTC. Protein product: CASSLTSGTETQYF.

The rearrangement uses TRBV7-2 and TRBJ1-1; possible D gene TRBD1, 5 bases. Germline V lookup: CDR1 SGHTA, CDR2 FQGNSA. The V end was cut by 6 bases, the J end by 1 base, with 12 bases between. The CDR3 covers 14 residues. CDR3 in DNA: TGTGCCAGCAGGCAACCGACAGCGAACACTGAAGCTTTCTTT. Its protein is CASRQPTANTEAFF.

This clonotype appeared a single time. The rearrangement joins TRBV6-6 to TRBJ2-7; a possible D gene is TRBD1 (7 bases). Per germline, CDR1 MNHNY and CDR2 SVGAGI (reference sequence). This CDR3 has 15 residues. V lost 5 bases and J lost 1, with 15 bases in between. In nucleotides, the CDR3 is TGTGCCAGCAGTAAGGGGCAGGGGGGTTCCTACGAGCAGTACTTC. Translation gives CASSKGQGGSYEQYF.

The chain combines TRBV9 with TRBJ1-1, with TRBD1 matching 7 bases. Losses at the gene ends were 4 bases for V and 4 bases for J; bases not matched to a gene: 7. The CDR3 contains 14 residues. Germline V gene lookup returns CDR1 SGDLS and CDR2 YYNGEE. The CDR3 DNA follows: TGTGCCAGCAGCATCACAGGGGCAACCACTGAAGCTTTCTTT. It codes for CASSITGATTEAFF.

This clonotype was recorded a few times. V and J are TRBV29-1 and TRBJ2-7; D not resolved. The germline gives CDR1 SQVTM, CDR2 ANQGSEA. The ends were cut back, 1 base at V and 3 bases at J, with 13 bases in the middle. The CDR3 extends over 14 amino acids. The CDR3 here is CSVEGPEVLYEQYF. The CDR3 bases are TGCAGCGTTGAAGGGCCCGAGGTCCTCTACGAGCAGTACTTC.

The genes are TRBV19 and TRBJ2-2, with a tentative D call TRBD2 (6 bases). Germline V gives CDR1 LNHDA, CDR2 SQIVND (reference sequence). V was clipped by 6 bases and J by 1 base, with 12 bases between them. This CDR3 spans 15 amino acids. The CDR3 DNA sequence: TGTGCCAGTAGAGGGACGGGGGTGAACACCGGGGAGCTGTTTTTT. Its protein is CASRGTGVNTGELFF.

The V call is TRBV7-8, the J call TRBJ2-3, with D unclear. The ends were cut back, 11 bases at V and 2 bases at J, with 14 bases in the middle. Germline CDR1 reads SGHVS; CDR2 reads FQNEAQ. The CDR3 covers 13 residues. The CDR3, as DNA: TGTGCCGGTATGGACGGATACACAGATACGCAGTATTTT. Translation: CAGMDGYTDTQYF.

This chain connects TRBV28 to TRBJ2-5; either TRBD1 or TRBD2 may fit D (5 bases each). The CDR3 extends over 11 amino acids. The V end was cut by 7 bases, the J end by 11 bases, with 14 bases between. CDR1 MDHEN and CDR2 SYDVKM come from the germline V gene. CDR3 in DNA: TGTGCCAGCACCTTGAGAGGGGAGCAGTACTTC. Translated, it gives CASTLRGEQYF.